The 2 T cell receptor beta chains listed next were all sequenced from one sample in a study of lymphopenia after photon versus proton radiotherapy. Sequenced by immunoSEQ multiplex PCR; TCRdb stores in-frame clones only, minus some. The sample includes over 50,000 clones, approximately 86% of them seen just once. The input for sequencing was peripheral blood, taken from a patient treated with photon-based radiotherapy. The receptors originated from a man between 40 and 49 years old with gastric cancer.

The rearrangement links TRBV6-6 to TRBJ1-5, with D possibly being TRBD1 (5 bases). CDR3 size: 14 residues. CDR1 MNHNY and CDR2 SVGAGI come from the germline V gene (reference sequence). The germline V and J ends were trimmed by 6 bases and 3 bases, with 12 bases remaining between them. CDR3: CASSRGRLNQPQHF. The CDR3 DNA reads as TGTGCCAGCAGCCGGGGACGGCTCAATCAGCCCCAGCATTTT.

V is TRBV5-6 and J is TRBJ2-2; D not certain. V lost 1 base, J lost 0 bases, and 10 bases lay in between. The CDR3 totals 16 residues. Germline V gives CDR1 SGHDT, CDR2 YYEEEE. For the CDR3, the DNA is TGTGCCAGCAGCTTGTTGTCTATGGCGAACACCGGGGAGCTGTTTTTT. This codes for CASSLLSMANTGELFF. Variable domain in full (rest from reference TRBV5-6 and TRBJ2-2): DAGVTQSPTHLIKTRGQQVTLRCSPKSGHDTVSWYQQALGQGPQFIFQYYEEEERQRGNFPDRFSGHQFPNYSSELNVNALLLGDSALYLCASSLLSMANTGELFFGEGSRLTVL.